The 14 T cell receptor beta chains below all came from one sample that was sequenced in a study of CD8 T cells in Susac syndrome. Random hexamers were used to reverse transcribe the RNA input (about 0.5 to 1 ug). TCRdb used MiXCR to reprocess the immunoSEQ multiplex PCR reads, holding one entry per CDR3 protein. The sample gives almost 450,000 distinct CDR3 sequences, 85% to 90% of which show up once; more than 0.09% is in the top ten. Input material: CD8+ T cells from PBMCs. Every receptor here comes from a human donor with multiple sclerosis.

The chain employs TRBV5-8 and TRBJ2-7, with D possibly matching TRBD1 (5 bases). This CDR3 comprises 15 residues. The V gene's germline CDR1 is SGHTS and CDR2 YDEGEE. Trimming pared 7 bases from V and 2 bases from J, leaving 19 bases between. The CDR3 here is CASGAIDSEAYEQYF. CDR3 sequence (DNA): TGTGCCAGCGGAGCGATAGACAGCGAAGCCTACGAGCAGTACTTC.

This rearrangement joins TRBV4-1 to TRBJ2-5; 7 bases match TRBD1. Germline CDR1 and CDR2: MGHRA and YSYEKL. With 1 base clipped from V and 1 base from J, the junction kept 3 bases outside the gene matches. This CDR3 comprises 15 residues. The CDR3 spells CASSQVGGRQETQYF. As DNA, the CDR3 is TGCGCCAGCAGCCAAGTAGGGGGCCGCCAAGAGACCCAGTACTTC.

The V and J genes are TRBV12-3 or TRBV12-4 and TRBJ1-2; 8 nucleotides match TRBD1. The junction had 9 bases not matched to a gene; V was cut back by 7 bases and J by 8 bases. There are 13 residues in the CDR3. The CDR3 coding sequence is TGTGCCAGCACGATAGGACAGGGACGGGGCTACACCTTC. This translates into CASTIGQGRGYTF.

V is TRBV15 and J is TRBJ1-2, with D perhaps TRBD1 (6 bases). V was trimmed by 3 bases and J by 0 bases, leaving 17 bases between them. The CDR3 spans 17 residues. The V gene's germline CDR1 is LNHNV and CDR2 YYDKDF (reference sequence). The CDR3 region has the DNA TGTGCCACCAGCAGCTATCCAACCGGGACACCTAACTATGGCTACACCTTC. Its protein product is CATSSYPTGTPNYGYTF. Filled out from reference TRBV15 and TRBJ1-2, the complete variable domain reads DAMVIQNPRYQVTQFGKPVTLSCSQTLNHNVMYWYQQKSSQAPKLLFHYYDKDFNNEADTPDNFQSRRPNTSFCFLDIRSPGLGDTAMYLCATSSYPTGTPNYGYTFGSGTRLTVV.

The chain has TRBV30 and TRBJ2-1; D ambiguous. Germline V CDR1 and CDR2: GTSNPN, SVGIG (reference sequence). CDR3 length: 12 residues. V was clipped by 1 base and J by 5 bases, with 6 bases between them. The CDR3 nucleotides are TGTGCCTGGAGTGGAAGTGACAATGAGCAGTTCTTC. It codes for CAWSGSDNEQFF.

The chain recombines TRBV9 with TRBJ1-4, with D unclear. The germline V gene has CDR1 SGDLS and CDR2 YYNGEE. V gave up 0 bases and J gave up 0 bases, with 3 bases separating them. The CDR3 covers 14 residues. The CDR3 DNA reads TGTGCCAGCAGCGTAGGACCAACTAATGAAAAACTGTTTTTT. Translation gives CASSVGPTNEKLFF.

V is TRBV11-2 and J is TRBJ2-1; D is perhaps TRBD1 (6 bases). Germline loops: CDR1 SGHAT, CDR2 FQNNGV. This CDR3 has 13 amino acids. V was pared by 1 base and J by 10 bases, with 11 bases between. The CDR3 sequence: CASSLGFGTEQFF. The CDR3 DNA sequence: TGTGCCAGCAGCTTAGGGTTCGGGACAGAGCAGTTCTTC.

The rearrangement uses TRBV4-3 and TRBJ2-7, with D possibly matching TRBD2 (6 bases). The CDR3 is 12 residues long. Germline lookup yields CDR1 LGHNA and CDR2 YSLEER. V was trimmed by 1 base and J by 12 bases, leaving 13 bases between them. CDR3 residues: CASSQGGDLRYF. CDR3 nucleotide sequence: TGCGCCAGCAGCCAAGGGGGGGATTTGCGGTACTTC.

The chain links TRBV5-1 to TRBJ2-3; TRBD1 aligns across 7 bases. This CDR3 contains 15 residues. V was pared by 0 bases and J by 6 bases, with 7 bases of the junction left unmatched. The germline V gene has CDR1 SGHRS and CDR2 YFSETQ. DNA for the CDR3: TGCGCCAGCAGCTTGGCAGGGGGTACCGAGGATACGCAGTATTTT. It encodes CASSLAGGTEDTQYF.

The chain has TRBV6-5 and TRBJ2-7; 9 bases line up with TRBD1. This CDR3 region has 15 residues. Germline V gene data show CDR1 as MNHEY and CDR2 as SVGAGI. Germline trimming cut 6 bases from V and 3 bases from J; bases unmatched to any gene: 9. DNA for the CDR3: TGTGCCAGCAGAGGCCCAGGGGACAGGGTCTACGAGCAGTACTTC. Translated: CASRGPGDRVYEQYF.

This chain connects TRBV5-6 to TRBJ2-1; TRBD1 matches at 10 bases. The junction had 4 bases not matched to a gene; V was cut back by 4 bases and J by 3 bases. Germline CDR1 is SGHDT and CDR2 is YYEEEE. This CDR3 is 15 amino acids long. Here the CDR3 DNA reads TGTGCCAGCAGCGCCGGACAGGGGGTCTACAATGAGCAGTTCTTC. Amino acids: CASSAGQGVYNEQFF.

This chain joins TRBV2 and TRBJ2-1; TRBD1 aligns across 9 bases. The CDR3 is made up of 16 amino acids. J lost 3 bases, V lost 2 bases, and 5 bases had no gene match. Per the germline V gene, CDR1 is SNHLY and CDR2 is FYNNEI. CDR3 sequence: CASSESTGGFYNEQFF. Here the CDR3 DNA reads TGTGCCAGCAGTGAATCAACAGGGGGCTTCTACAATGAGCAGTTCTTC.

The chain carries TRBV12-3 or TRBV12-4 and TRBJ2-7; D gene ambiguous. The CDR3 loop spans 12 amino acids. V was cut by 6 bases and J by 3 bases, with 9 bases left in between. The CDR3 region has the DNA TGTGCCAGCAGCCAGGCTGTCTACGAGCAGTACTTC. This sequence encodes CASSQAVYEQYF.

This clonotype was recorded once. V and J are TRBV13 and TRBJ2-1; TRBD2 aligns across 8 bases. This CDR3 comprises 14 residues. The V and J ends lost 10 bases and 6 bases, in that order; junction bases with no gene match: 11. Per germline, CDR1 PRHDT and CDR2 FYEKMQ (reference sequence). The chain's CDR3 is CATSHSLAGNEQFF. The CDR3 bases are TGTGCCACCTCCCACAGTCTAGCGGGCAATGAGCAGTTCTTC.